The TCR beta chain under discussion was sequenced for a study of long-term antiretroviral therapy in people with HIV. V trimming: 2 bases; J trimming: 2 bases; junction bases outside the gene matches: 0. The germline V gene encodes CDR1 ENHRY and CDR2 SYGVKD. The CDR3 consists of 14 residues. Per donor, at least one pre-ART and at least two post-ART PBMC samples were obtained. Sequencing relied on immunoSEQ assay v3.0, run at survey level. Profiled with immunoSEQ multiplex PCR; TCRdb holds only in-frame clones, not every one. Of some 27,000 clones listed, over 80% were seen once; the top ten hold roughly 6.4%. Findings and limits, study-wide: Whereas controls had wider CDR3 length ranges, HIV repertoires had narrower ones. Viral resistance, ART adherence and therapy changes all lacked available data.

Concerning this clone itself: Its antigen is currently unknown.

Sequenced material: unsorted PBMCs, taken 0.4 years after starting antiretroviral therapy. This clonotype was sampled from a young man with HIV. V usage is TRBV10-3 and J usage is TRBJ1-1, with 9 bases that match TRBD1. The CDR3 sequence is CAISETGGNTEAFF. CDR3 nucleotides: TGTGCCATCAGTGAGACAGGGGGCAACACTGAAGCTTTCTTT.